This entry concerns a single T cell receptor beta chain. This sample stems from a study of blood T cell repertoires in COVID-19. Study background: T cells, B-cell-depleted T cells, or PBMCs supplied cDNA or gDNA.

V lost 2 bases and J lost 6, with 13 bases in between. The germline V gene has CDR1 MNHNS and CDR2 SASEGT. The CDR3 is 14 amino acids. TCRdb keeps only in-frame clones here, not all; method: immunoSEQ multiplex PCR. This table has fewer than 85,000 clones, about 90% appearing once. The sequence derives from a human donor in a cohort sampled during active COVID-19. The material sequenced was peripheral blood. This rearrangement joins TRBV6-1 to TRBJ1-2, with a tentative D call TRBD1 (6 bases). CDR3 DNA sequence: TGTGCCAGCAGTGAATCTGGCAGGGACAATGGCTACACCTTC. Its translation: CASSESGRDNGYTF.